This T cell receptor beta chain was recovered during a study of molecular identifiers for immune sequencing clone quantification. Study-level findings and limits: For effector cells, clones above 20 RNA copies held over 99% of molecules; for naive cells, under 1%.

The CDR3 loop spans 19 amino acids. With V trimmed by 0 bases and J by 5 bases, 12 bases remained unmatched. CDR1 is WSHSY and CDR2 is SAAADI in the germline V gene. This clonotype was found many times. The antigen is unknown. Previously described methods with listed TCR primers produced the bulk TCR libraries. Via MiXCR, TCRdb re-called the PCR reads, giving one row per CDR3 protein. Of approximately 590,000 distinct CDR3 sequences listed, about 25% are singletons. Investigators produced naive CD8 libraries from 20,000 to 1,000,000 sorted cells, drawing on 10%, 30% or 50% RNA. Isolation of naive CD8 T cells was achieved by sorting on a CD8+CD4-CCR7+CD45RA+ phenotype.

Sequenced sample: naive CD8+ T cells from blood, with Jurkat cell RNA spiked in. Subset of the sample: FACS-sorted CD8+CD4-CCR7+CD45RA+ naive T cells. The chain has TRBV10-2 and TRBJ2-3, with 12 bases that match TRBD2. This clonotype originated in a human donor in good health. Some libraries in this study had Jurkat cell RNA spiked in. CDR3 sequence reads: CASSESTSGSFHGIDTQYF. CDR3 DNA: TGCGCCAGCAGTGAGTCGACTAGCGGGAGCTTTCACGGCATAGATACGCAGTATTTT.